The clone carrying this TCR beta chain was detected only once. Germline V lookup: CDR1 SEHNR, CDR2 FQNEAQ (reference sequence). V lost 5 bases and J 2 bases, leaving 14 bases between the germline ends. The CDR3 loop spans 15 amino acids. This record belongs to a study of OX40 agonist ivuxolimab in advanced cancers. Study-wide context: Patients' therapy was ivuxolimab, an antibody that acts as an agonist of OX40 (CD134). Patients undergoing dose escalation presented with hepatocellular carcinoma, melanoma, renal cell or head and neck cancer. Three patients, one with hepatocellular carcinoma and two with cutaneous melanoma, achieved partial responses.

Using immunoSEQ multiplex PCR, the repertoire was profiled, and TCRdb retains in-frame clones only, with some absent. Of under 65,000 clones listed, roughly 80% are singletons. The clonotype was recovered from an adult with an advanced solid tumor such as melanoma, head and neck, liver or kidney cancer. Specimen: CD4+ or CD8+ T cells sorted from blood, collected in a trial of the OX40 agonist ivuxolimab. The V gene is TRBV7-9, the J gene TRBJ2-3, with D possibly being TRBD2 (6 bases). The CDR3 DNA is TGTGCCAGCAGCGTGGCGGGGCTAACCACAGATACGCAGTATTTT. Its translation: CASSVAGLTTDTQYF.